The rows below give T cell receptor beta chains drawn from one sample of a study of CD8+CD57+ T cells in acquired aplastic anemia. TCRdb redid the calling of the reads with MiXCR, one entry per CDR3 protein. The profile covers just over 400,000 distinct CDR3 sequences, with roughly 68% appearing a single time and approximately 4% taken by the ten largest. The source material was sorted CD4+, CD8+, or CD8+CD57+ T cells (not recorded which) from PBMCs. All receptors come from a human donor in good health, serving as a control. Each CDR3 is given without its conserved first and last residue. A D gene is named only where the DNA matches it firmly.

>TRBJ1-5|TRBV7-8|-
ASSRRLSGESQPQH
>TRBJ1-2|TRBV2|-
ASLSPAGIYGYT
>TRBJ2-7|TRBV5-4|TRBD2
ASSRTSAGGEEQY
>TRBJ1-2|TRBV20-1|-
SAIHPQGTTSYT
>TRBJ2-3|TRBV12-3/TRBV12-4|-
ASLGRPEATQY
>TRBJ1-2|TRBV9|-
ASSLPERGHGYT
>TRBJ2-3|TRBV7-8|-
ASSRERNPDPQY
>TRBJ2-7|TRBV7-6|-
ASSLFTSSTTGGTATYEQY
>TRBJ1-1|TRBV20-1|TRBD1
SAIWDRANEAF
>TRBJ1-6|TRBV12-3/TRBV12-4|-
ASSLAMNSPRQ
>TRBJ2-2|TRBV7-9|-
ASSLWPKVF
>TRBJ2-7|TRBV15|TRBD1
ATSRDHGQGRQY
>TRBJ1-6|TRBV7-2|-
ASSLVARNTEAFLH